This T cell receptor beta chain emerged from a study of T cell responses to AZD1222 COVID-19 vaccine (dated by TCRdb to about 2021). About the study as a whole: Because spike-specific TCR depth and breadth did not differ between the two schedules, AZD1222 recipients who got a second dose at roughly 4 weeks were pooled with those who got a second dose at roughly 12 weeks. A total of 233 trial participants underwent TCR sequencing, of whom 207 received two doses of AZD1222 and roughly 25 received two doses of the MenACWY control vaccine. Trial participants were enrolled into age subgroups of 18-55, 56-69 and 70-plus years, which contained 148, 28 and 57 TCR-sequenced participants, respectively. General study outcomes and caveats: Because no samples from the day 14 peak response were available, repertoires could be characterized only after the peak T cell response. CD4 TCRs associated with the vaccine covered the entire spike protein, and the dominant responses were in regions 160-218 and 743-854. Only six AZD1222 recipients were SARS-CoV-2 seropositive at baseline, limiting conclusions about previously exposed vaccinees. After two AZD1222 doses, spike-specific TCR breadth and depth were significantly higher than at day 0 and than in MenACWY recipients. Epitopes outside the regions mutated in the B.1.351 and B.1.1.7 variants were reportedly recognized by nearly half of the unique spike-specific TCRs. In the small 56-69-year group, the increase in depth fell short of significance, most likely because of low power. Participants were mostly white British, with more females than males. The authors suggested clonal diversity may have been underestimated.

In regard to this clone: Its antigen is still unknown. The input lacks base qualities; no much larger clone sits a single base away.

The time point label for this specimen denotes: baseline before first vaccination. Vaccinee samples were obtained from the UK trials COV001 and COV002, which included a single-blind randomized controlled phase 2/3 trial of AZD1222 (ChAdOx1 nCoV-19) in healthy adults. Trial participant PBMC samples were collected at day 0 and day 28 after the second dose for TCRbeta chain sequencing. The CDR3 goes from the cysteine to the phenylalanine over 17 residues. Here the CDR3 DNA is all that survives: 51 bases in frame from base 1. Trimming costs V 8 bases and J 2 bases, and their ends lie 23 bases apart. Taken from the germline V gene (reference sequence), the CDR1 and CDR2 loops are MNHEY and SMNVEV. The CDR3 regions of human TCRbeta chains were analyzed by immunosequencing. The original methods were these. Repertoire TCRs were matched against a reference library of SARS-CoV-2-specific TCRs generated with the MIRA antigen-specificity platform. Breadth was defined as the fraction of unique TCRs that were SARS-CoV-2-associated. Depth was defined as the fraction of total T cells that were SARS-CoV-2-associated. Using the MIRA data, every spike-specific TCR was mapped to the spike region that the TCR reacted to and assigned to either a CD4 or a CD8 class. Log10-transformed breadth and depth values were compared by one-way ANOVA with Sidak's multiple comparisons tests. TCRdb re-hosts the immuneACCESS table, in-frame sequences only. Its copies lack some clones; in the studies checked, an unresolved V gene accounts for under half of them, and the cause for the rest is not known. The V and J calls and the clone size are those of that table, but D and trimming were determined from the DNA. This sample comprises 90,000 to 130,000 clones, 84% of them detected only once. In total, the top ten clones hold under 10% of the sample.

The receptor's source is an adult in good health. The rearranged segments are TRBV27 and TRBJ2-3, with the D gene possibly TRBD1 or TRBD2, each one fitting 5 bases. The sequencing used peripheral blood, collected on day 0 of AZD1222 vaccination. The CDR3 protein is CASQPFPQDRDTDTQYF. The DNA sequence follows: TGTGCCAGCCAACCCTTCCCACAGGACCGGGACACAGATACGCAGTATTTT.